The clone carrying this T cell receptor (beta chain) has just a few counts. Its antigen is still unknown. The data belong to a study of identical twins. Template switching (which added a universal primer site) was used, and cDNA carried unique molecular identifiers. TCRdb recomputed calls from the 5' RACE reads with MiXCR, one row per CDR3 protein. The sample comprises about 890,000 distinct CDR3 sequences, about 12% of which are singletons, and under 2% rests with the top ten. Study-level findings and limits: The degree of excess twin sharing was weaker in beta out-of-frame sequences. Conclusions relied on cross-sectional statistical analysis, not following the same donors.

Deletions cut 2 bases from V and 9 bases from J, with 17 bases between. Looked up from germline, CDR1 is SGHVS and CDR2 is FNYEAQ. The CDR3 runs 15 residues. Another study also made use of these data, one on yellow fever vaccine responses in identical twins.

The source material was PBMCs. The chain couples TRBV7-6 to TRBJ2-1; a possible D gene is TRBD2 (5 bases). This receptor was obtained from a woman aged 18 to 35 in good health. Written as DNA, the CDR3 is TGTGCCAGCAGCTTAATGCGCCCCCACGGGGTTGAGCAGTTCTTC. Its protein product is CASSLMRPHGVEQFF.